This entry concerns a single TCR beta chain. The record originates from a study of radiation and T cells in renal cell carcinoma. Germline V gives CDR1 LNHDA, CDR2 SQIVND (reference sequence). V shed 7 bases and J shed 4 bases, with 19 bases lying between them. The CDR3 contains 15 residues. Described time point: blood 4 weeks post-SBRT, at nephrectomy. Treatment here: 15 Gy SBRT to primary tumor, nephrectomy 4 weeks later. Assay used: immunoSEQ multiplex PCR; TCRdb lists only in-frame clones, some missing. The sample holds around 180,000 clones, 88% seen once. This TCR came from a woman aged 50 to 60 with renal cell carcinoma. Sample: blood, taken from a patient whose treatment included radiotherapy and nephrectomy. This chain links TRBV19 with TRBJ2-5; D may be TRBD1 or TRBD2 (6 bases each). CDR3 coding DNA: TGTGCCAGTACCTCAGGGGACTTCGGAGGAGAGACCCAGTACTTC. Translation gives CASTSGDFGGETQYF.